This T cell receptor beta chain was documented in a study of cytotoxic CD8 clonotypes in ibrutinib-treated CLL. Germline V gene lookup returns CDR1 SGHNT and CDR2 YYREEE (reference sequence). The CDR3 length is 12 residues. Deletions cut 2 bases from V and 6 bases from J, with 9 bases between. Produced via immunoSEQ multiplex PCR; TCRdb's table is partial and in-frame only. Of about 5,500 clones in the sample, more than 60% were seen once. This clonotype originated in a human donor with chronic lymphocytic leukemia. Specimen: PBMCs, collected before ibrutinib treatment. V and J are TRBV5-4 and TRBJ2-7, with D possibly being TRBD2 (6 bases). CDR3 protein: CASSFGGVEQYF. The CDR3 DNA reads TGTGCCAGCAGCTTTGGAGGGGTCGAGCAGTACTTC.